This T cell receptor (beta chain) was recovered during a study of shared clonotypes between healthy human individuals. Germline V lookup: CDR1 SGHRS, CDR2 YFSETQ. The J segment lost 7 bases and the V segment lost 4 bases, leaving 9 bases of the junction unmatched. This CDR3 is built from 15 residues. TCRdb's copy holds only in-frame clones and misses some; the assay was immunoSEQ multiplex PCR. The repertoire holds about 2.4 million clones, with under 95% as singletons. Study-level results: In general, naive subsets displayed greater estimated richness than memory subsets did. Investigators expected sequencing depth to affect clonotype sharing among donors.

Researchers partitioned CD4+ cells into CD45RA+ naive and CD45RA-negative memory subsets. Comments on this clone: Its target is unknown.

Sequencing input: naive CD4+ T cells from PBMCs. Subset indicated: CD45RA+ positively selected. This rearrangement joins TRBV5-1 to TRBJ2-1; 9 bases match TRBD1. This receptor was obtained from a man aged 18 to 30 in good health. Some clones in this sample may be carry-over from other donors' samples. The CDR3, as DNA: TGCGCCAGCAGCGGGAATGACAGGGGGTGGAATGAGCAGTTCTTC. Translated: CASSGNDRGWNEQFF.